This T cell receptor (beta chain) was sequenced during a study of PD-L1 blockade in urothelial cancer (dated by TCRdb to 2015 to 2018). With regard to the full study: Therapy was started in about 2014 for all patients, and atezolizumab 1,200 mg was administered intravenously every 3 weeks. Somatic, immune and clinical correlates of response to PD-L1 blockade with atezolizumab in urothelial cancer were the focus of an exploratory multi-omic analysis. Progression-free survival longer than 6 months counted as durable clinical benefit, and TCR features were additionally tested against both progression-free and overall survival. Pretreatment blood TCR-seq was available for about 27 patients, at least one posttreatment blood collection was obtained for some 25 patients, and tumor TCR-seq was available for some 25 patients. About 85% of the roughly 29 patients were identified as males with urothelial cancer of bladder origin, and a prior smoking history was reported by 18 of 29 patients. Blood samples gave a median of approximately 150,000 T cells and roughly 83,000 unique TCRs, with a median clonality of around 0.08. Fewer than ten patients reached durable clinical benefit, while some 20 patients did not. TCR sequencing covered pretreatment tumor samples and matched, serially collected peripheral blood taken before and after atezolizumab treatment. Blood samples were analyzed at two time points: 3 weeks after treatment start (second dose) and 6 weeks after treatment start. In the same patients who had TCR sequencing, pretreatment tumors also underwent whole exome sequencing and RNA sequencing. An ECOG performance status of 0 or 1 was recorded for the patients, and 0 to 3 prior chemotherapy regimens had been received by the patients. What the work shows at the level of the full study, not this receptor alone: A pretreatment peripheral blood TCR clonality below the median was linked to improved progression-free and overall survival. At 3 weeks after the start of treatment, tumor-associated TCR clones in peripheral blood had expanded more in patients with durable benefit (n of about 20, p = 0.022). Because of the small sample size (n ≈ 31) and the many exploratory analyses performed, the results are intended to be regarded as hypothesis-generating.

About this clone itself: Which antigen it targets is not known. Base quality data are lacking; no much larger clone is found one base away.

Synthetic TCR analog templates were spiked into each PCR so that absolute template abundance could be estimated from read counts. Using the immunoSEQ assay, TCRbeta CDR3 regions were amplified from genomic DNA with bias-controlled V and J gene primers. Sequencing of rearranged TCRbeta segments was done at approximately 20X coverage. The authors' pipeline ran thus. Sequencing errors were corrected by clustering, and CDR3s were annotated against IMGT so that V, D and J genes could be assigned. Downstream analyses used only productive TCRbeta rearrangements and left out out-of-frame or stop-codon sequences. To compute clonality, Shannon entropy was normalized by the log of the number of unique productive sequences and then subtracted from one. Fisher's exact test with Benjamini-Hochberg correction, at a threshold of adjusted p below 0.01, was used to find clones that differed between time points or between blood and tumor. TCRdb mirrors the immuneACCESS table, restricted to in-frame sequences. Some clones are absent from its copies; in checked studies, under half trace to an unresolved V gene, and the reason for the others is unknown. V, J and clone size are taken as reported in that table, and D and trimming were inferred from the DNA itself. The sample table contains about 52,000 clones; only one count was recorded for around 84% of them. Approximately 1.4% of the sample lies in the top ten.

The time point label on this specimen signifies: pretreatment peripheral blood. A total of under 35 patients with locally advanced or metastatic urothelial carcinoma, treated at Memorial Sloan Kettering on a trial protocol, made up the cohort. Peripheral blood mononuclear cells were collected from each patient pretreatment and during treatment, giving between 1 and 8 total time points per patient. The Qiagen DNeasy Blood extraction kit was used to purify genomic DNA from total PBMCs and tumor samples. PBMCs were collected pretreatment and during treatment and were isolated and stored as previously described. The CDR3 covers 16 residues, taking in both the cysteine and the phenylalanine. Only CDR3 DNA remains: 48 bases, in frame from the first base. Via the germline V gene (reference sequence), CDR1 is GTSNPN and CDR2 SVGIG. V is trimmed back by 5 bases and J by 2 bases, and the junction contains 7 bases that no gene match accounts for.

The receptor's source is a man aged 45-65 years with urothelial cancer. The sequencing used PBMCs, collected around atezolizumab (anti-PD-L1) treatment. The rearrangement combines TRBV30 with TRBJ2-6, and 9 junction bases match TRBD1. The nucleotides are TGTGCCTGGGTCGGGACAGGGATTCCTGGGGCCAACGTCCTGACTTTC. Its coded protein is CAWVGTGIPGANVLTF.